This T cell receptor beta chain was profiled in a study of blood T cell repertoires in COVID-19. Background on the study: The study drew acute and convalescent COVID-19 samples from the United States, Italy and Spain.

Per germline, CDR1 MDHEN and CDR2 SYDVKM. Trimming took 9 bases from V and 7 from J; bases not matched to a gene: 14. The CDR3 totals 15 residues. In the original processing: Amplification of reference gene primers was used by the study to estimate nucleated cell counts. Here immunoSEQ multiplex PCR was the method, and the copy in TCRdb shows in-frame clones only, minus some. V and J calls plus clone size are reproduced from that table; the DNA served to infer D and trimming. Among 35,000 or so clones listed, 90% were seen once. This TCR derives from a human donor in a cohort sampled during active COVID-19. Sequenced sample: peripheral blood. This chain uses TRBV28 with TRBJ2-5, with 10 bases lining up with TRBD2. The CDR3 reads CARINSGRTTGTQYF. The CDR3 DNA is TGTGCCAGAATAAATAGCGGGAGGACAACGGGGACCCAGTACTTC.